Included here is one TCR beta chain sequence, with context. The antigen is not known. Some clones are missing from TCRdb's copy, which holds only in-frame ones; the method was immunoSEQ multiplex PCR. The table shows roughly 130,000 clones, with about 86% occurring only once. This sample was included in a study of identifying expanded T cells in peripheral blood. Study conclusions and caveats: Clone count variance between approximately 2-week samples rose with total template count. Roughly 1.2 clones differed between technical replicates, versus about 15 and 19 over time.

The CDR3 loop spans 15 amino acids. V shed 4 bases and J 2 bases; nucleotides not matched to a gene: 5. The germline gives CDR1 ENHRY, CDR2 SYGVKD. This receptor was obtained from a person between 18 and 75 years old in good health. Sample: blood. The chain carries TRBV10-3 and TRBJ2-5; 9 bases align to TRBD1. Written as DNA, the CDR3 is TGTGCCATCAGTGGATCGGGACAGGGACAAGAGACCCAGTACTTC. It translates to CAISGSGQGQETQYF.